A selection of T cell receptor beta chains follows, all from one sample in a study of response to subunit inactivated influenza vaccine. In TCRdb, the RT-PCR reads were re-called with MiXCR into one record per CDR3 protein. The data show hundreds of thousands of distinct CDR3 sequences, less than 20% seen once. Sequencing was performed on PBMCs from blood, taken more than 4 days after vaccination. The receptors derive from a man aged 45-60 years who received an inactivated influenza vaccine. The CDR3 runs from the conserved cysteine through the conserved F or W. D genes are given only for firm matches. A clone size is listed for some rows: how often the clone was seen (once, few, many), or a class if it is expanded.

>-|TRBJ2-1|15|TRBD2|TRBV20-1
CSARGGRAFYNEQFF
TGCAGTGCTAGGGGCGGGAGGGCCTTTTACAATGAGCAGTTCTTC
>few|TRBJ1-1|14|-|TRBV3-1
CASSSADVNTEAFF
TGTGCCAGCAGCTCCGCCGATGTGAACACTGAAGCTTTCTTT
>few|TRBJ2-1|16|-|TRBV7-2
CASRLSGRAYYNEQFF
TGTGCCAGCAGGCTTTCTGGGCGGGCCTACTACAATGAGCAGTTCTTC
>many|TRBJ2-7|15|-|TRBV9
CASSPLERAPYEQYF
TGTGCCAGCAGCCCCTTGGAGAGGGCCCCCTACGAGCAGTACTTC
>-|TRBJ2-5|17|-|TRBV7-6
CASSGQGGRARQETQYF
TGTGCCAGCAGCGGACAGGGCGGGAGGGCCAGGCAAGAGACCCAGTACTTC
>-|TRBJ2-1|15|TRBD2|TRBV4-1
CASSQVAGDYNEQFF
TGCGCCAGCAGCCAAGTAGCGGGAGATTACAATGAGCAGTTCTTC
>-|TRBJ2-7|15|-|TRBV12-3/TRBV12-4
CASSLGGMGPYEQYF
TGTGCCAGCAGTTTAGGCGGGATGGGGCCCTACGAGCAGTACTTC
>few|TRBJ1-1|12|TRBD1|TRBV28
CASSLDRAEAFF
TGTGCCAGCAGCCTCGACAGGGCTGAAGCTTTCTTT
>-|TRBJ2-5|16|TRBD1|TRBV11-2
CASSTSGTGVQETQYF
TGTGCCAGCAGCACGTCCGGGACAGGGGTTCAAGAGACCCAGTACTTC
>-|TRBJ1-6|14|-|TRBV7-2
CASTLAAPNSPLHF
TGTGCCAGCACCCTCGCGGCCCCGAATTCACCCCTCCACTTT
>few|TRBJ1-2|14|-|TRBV20-1
CSARDPREDYGYTF
TGCAGTGCTAGAGATCCGAGGGAAGACTATGGCTACACCTTC
>-|TRBJ2-3|12|-|TRBV7-2
CASTSSADTQYF
TGTGCCAGCACCTCCTCAGCTGATACGCAGTATTTT
>-|TRBJ1-1|14|-|TRBV7-9
CASRSRGEDTEAFF
TGTGCCAGCAGGTCGAGGGGTGAGGACACTGAAGCTTTCTTT
>-|TRBJ2-5|16|TRBD2|TRBV29-1
CSVQTSESWYQETQYF
TGCAGCGTACAGACTAGCGAATCTTGGTACCAAGAGACCCAGTACTTC
>-|TRBJ2-2|12|-|TRBV6-6
CASSYSRGRLFF
TGTGCCAGCAGTTACTCCCGGGGGCGGCTGTTTTTT
>-|TRBJ2-3|17|TRBD1|TRBV4-2
CASSHDGPTGGAHTQYF
TGTGCCAGCAGCCACGATGGGCCGACAGGGGGGGCACATACGCAGTATTTT
>-|TRBJ1-1|14|-|TRBV27
CASRVFFERDPAFF
TGTGCCAGCAGGGTCTTTTTTGAGCGGGACCCAGCTTTCTTT
>-|TRBJ2-5|14|TRBD2|TRBV20-1
CSAREGGSGGAQYF
TGCAGTGCTAGAGAAGGAGGGTCGGGGGGGGCCCAGTACTTC
>few|TRBJ2-1|11|-|TRBV29-1
CSAGLDNEQFF
TGCAGCGCTGGTTTGGACAATGAGCAGTTCTTC
>-|TRBJ2-7|15|TRBD2|TRBV29-1
CSVGGRAEGRYEQYF
TGCAGCGTTGGAGGGAGGGCGGAGGGGCGCTACGAGCAGTACTTC
>few|TRBJ2-6|19|-|TRBV11-1
CASSLAQGLLFPGANVLTF
TGTGCCAGCAGCTTAGCACAGGGACTACTCTTCCCTGGGGCCAACGTCCTGACTTTC
>many|TRBJ2-7|14|TRBD2|TRBV5-1
CASSLVGEGYEQYF
TGCGCCAGCAGCTTGGTGGGGGAGGGGTACGAGCAGTACTTC
>few|TRBJ2-7|14|-|TRBV15
CATSRDPGSYEQYF
TGTGCCACCAGCAGAGATCCAGGCTCCTACGAGCAGTACTTC
>-|TRBJ1-5|14|TRBD1|TRBV6-2/TRBV6-3
CASRQQQGNQPQHF
TGTGCCAGCAGACAACAACAGGGGAATCAGCCCCAGCATTTT
>-|TRBJ2-5|12|-|TRBV5-1
CASRFNQETQYF
TGCGCCAGCAGATTCAACCAAGAGACCCAGTACTTC
>few|TRBJ2-7|13|-|TRBV2
CASSVRSNYEQYF
TGTGCCAGCAGTGTTAGATCTAACTACGAGCAGTACTTC
>many|TRBJ2-1|14|-|TRBV5-1
CASSLEEGSYEQFF
TGCGCCAGCAGCTTGGAGGAAGGGTCCTATGAGCAGTTCTTC
>-|TRBJ1-5|15|-|TRBV19
CASSNGRSVNQPQHF
TGTGCCAGTAGTAATGGGCGCAGCGTTAATCAGCCCCAGCATTTT
>few|TRBJ1-6|16|-|TRBV9
CASSLHGQQPDSPLHF
TGTGCCAGCAGCCTACATGGCCAGCAGCCGGATTCACCCCTCCACTTT
>few|TRBJ1-2|15|TRBD1|TRBV7-2
CASSLQGDTNYGYTF
TGTGCCAGCAGCTTACAGGGGGACACTAACTATGGCTACACCTTC
>few|TRBJ2-1|13|-|TRBV11-3
CASSRTNVNEQFF
TGTGCCAGCAGCCGGACTAACGTTAATGAGCAGTTCTTC
>-|TRBJ2-3|14|-|TRBV6-2/TRBV6-3
CASSPPPNADTQYF
TGTGCCAGCAGTCCCCCACCGAACGCAGATACGCAGTATTTT
>once|TRBJ1-2|15|-|TRBV19
CASSKTVLTNYGYTF
TGTGCCAGTAGTAAGACCGTCCTCACTAACTATGGCTACACCTTC
>-|TRBJ1-5|16|-|TRBV13
CASSLRSDGRNQPQHF
TGTGCCAGCAGCTTACGTTCCGACGGCAGGAATCAGCCCCAGCATTTT
>medium-sized|TRBJ2-1|15|-|TRBV7-6
CASSLELAHYNEQFF
TGTGCCAGCAGCTTAGAACTGGCTCACTACAATGAGCAGTTCTTC
>few|TRBJ2-2|14|-|TRBV27
CASSLARATGELFF
TGTGCCAGCAGTTTAGCCAGGGCAACCGGGGAGCTGTTTTTT
>few|TRBJ1-1|15|-|TRBV9
CASSARTGPNTEAFF
TGTGCCAGCAGCGCCAGAACAGGGCCAAACACTGAAGCTTTCTTT
>-|TRBJ2-1|12|-|TRBV15
CATSRVTGNLFF
TGTGCCACCAGCAGAGTCACAGGGAATCTGTTCTTC
>-|TRBJ2-3|17|TRBD2|TRBV5-1
CASSLTSGRSGTDTQYF
TGCGCCAGCAGCTTGACTAGCGGGAGATCGGGCACAGATACGCAGTATTTT
>few|TRBJ2-4|14|-|TRBV4-3
CASSQGYQGNIQYF
TGCGCCAGCAGCCAAGGTTATCAGGGAAACATTCAGTACTTC
>-|TRBJ2-7|18|TRBD2|TRBV5-1
CASSTGFSSGRTSYEQYF
TGCGCCAGCAGCACAGGGTTCTCGAGCGGGAGGACCTCCTACGAGCAGTACTTC
>few|TRBJ2-2|16|TRBD2|TRBV7-9
CASSLSGTTNTGELFF
TGTGCCAGCAGCCTAAGCGGGACTACGAACACCGGGGAGCTGTTTTTT